These 5 T cell receptor beta chains came from one sample sequenced in a study of cytomegalovirus exposure and HLA in healthy donors. It was with 60 Vbeta and 13 Jbeta primers that the PCR ran. Clones were sequenced by immunoSEQ multiplex PCR, and TCRdb holds only the in-frame ones, with some missing. The specimen's table records 100,000 to 150,000 clones. The sample taken for sequencing was PBMCs. These receptors came from a woman aged 35 to 49 in good health and CMV-seropositive.

The chain has TRBV15 and TRBJ1-5; 8 bases line up with TRBD1. This CDR3 is 15 amino acids long. Germline CDR1 and CDR2: LNHNV and YYDKDF (reference sequence). Unmatched junction bases numbered 3, after V lost 0 bases and J lost 5 bases. The CDR3 here is CATSRDLQGDQPQHF. CDR3 sequence (DNA): TGTGCCACCAGCAGAGATCTACAGGGGGATCAGCCCCAGCATTTT. Variable domain in full (rest from reference TRBV15 and TRBJ1-5): DAMVIQNPRYQVTQFGKPVTLSCSQTLNHNVMYWYQQKSSQAPKLLFHYYDKDFNNEADTPDNFQSRRPNTSFCFLDIRSPGLGDTAMYLCATSRDLQGDQPQHFGDGTRLSIL.

The chain employs TRBV7-8 and TRBJ2-1, with D possibly being TRBD1 (5 bases). The V end lost 0 bases, the J end lost 10 bases, and 16 bases lay between the germline ends. Germline CDR1 is SGHVS and CDR2 is FQNEAQ. The CDR3 covers 15 residues. For the CDR3, the DNA is TGTGCCAGCAGCTTAGCGCCCAGGGTGGCATACGAGCAGTTCTTC. It specifies CASSLAPRVAYEQFF.

The V gene is TRBV12-5, the J gene TRBJ2-1; D possibly corresponds to TRBD2 (5 bases). V dropped 1 base and J dropped 13 bases, with 14 bases sitting between them. Germline CDR1 is LGHNT and CDR2 is FRNRAP. There are 13 residues in the CDR3. CDR3 region: CASGLAARAPQFF. The CDR3 bases are TGTGCTAGTGGTTTGGCAGCGCGGGCCCCCCAGTTCTTC.

CDR3 residues: CSVGGRSYEQYF. The CDR3 region has the DNA TGCAGCGTTGGCGGGAGATCTTACGAGCAGTACTTC. V usage is TRBV29-1 and J usage is TRBJ2-7, with TRBD2 matching over 7 bases. The CDR3 extends over 12 amino acids. The trim removed 4 bases at V and 4 bases at J, leaving 4 bases unmatched. In germline, CDR1 is SQVTM, CDR2 ANQGSEA.

The chain links TRBV7-3 to TRBJ2-3; tentative D call: TRBD1 (5 bases). Germline V gives CDR1 SGHTA, CDR2 FQGTGA. The length of the CDR3 is 13 residues. V gave up 2 bases and J gave up 3 bases, with 6 bases separating them. This chain's CDR3 is CASSLPGTDTQYF. The CDR3 nucleotides are TGTGCCAGCAGCTTACCAGGGACAGATACGCAGTATTTT.